This T cell receptor beta chain was sequenced in a study of blood T cells in healthy people across ages. As for the study in general: The template switching approach captured approximately one barcoded beta molecule for every two T cells.

This clonotype was recorded only once. Its antigen is as yet unknown. Alongside a J-beta primer mix, a sample-barcoded 5' primer served in a second PCR lasting about 7 to 12 cycles. TCRdb re-analysed the 5' RACE reads in MiXCR, keeping a single row per CDR3 protein. The table lists about 1.8 million distinct CDR3 sequences, 40% to 55% of them singletons, with over 2% in the top ten. The CDR3 sequence is 16 residues long. With 5 bases removed from V and 2 bases from J, the gap between germline ends came to 17 bases. The germline V gene has CDR1 MNHEY and CDR2 SVGEGT. Findings of the study overall: Not knowing donor CMV status may have confounded expanded clonotype changes. Long-lived donors exceeded aged donors in naive CD4+ cells and diversity. Age brought a roughly linear fall in TCR beta diversity measured per million T cells.

The receptor was derived from a woman in her forties in good health. Material for sequencing was blood. The chain recombines TRBV6-2 or TRBV6-3 with TRBJ2-3, with D maybe TRBD1 (5 bases). The DNA of the CDR3 is TGTGCCAGCAGTCATGTCTCTGGACACAACACAGATACGCAGTATTTT. Its protein is CASSHVSGHNTDTQYF.